This TCR beta chain was sequenced in a study of cytomegalovirus exposure and HLA in healthy donors. Findings and limits, study-wide: Prediction of most subjects' HLA-A and HLA-B alleles by TCR beta sequences was reportedly accurate.

The CDR3 covers 16 residues. The ends lost 5 bases at V and 3 bases at J; junction bases unmatched: 4. Germline CDR1 SGHTA, CDR2 FQGNSA. Note on this clone: Its antigen is as yet unknown.

PCR employed 60 Vbeta and 13 Jbeta primers. Assay used: immunoSEQ multiplex PCR; TCRdb lists only in-frame clones, some missing. The repertoire includes roughly 120,000 clones, about three quarters of them detected once, and around 1% sits in the top ten. The receptor's source is a woman aged 25 to 39 in good health and CMV-seronegative. The chain joins TRBV7-2 to TRBJ2-4, with 13 bases matching TRBD2. Material for sequencing was PBMCs. The CDR3 DNA reads TGTGCCAGCAGCACTAGCGGGAGGGCCGGCAAAAACATTCAGTACTTC. Translated, it gives CASSTSGRAGKNIQYF.